One sample yielded the 8 T cell receptor beta chains listed below, sequenced in a study of blood T cells in healthy people across ages. Alongside a J-beta primer mix, a sample-barcoded 5' primer served in a second PCR lasting 7 to 11 cycles. TCRdb reprocessed the 5' RACE reads via MiXCR and lists one record per CDR3 protein. The top ten clones hold about an eighth of a sample with about 1.1 million distinct CDR3 sequences, 35% to 40% of them seen once. Sample: blood. The receptors stem from a young man in good health.

This clonotype was found a few times. The gene calls are TRBV18 and TRBJ1-2; D perhaps matches TRBD1 (5 bases). This CDR3 is 19 amino acids long. Germline V gene lookup returns CDR1 KGHSH and CDR2 LQKENI. Between the trimmed V and J ends, which lost 3 bases and 3 bases, there was a span of 26 bases. Here the CDR3 reads CASSPVRPGRKSNYYGYTF. CDR3 nucleotide sequence: TGTGCCAGCTCACCGGTCCGTCCGGGACGGAAGTCCAACTACTATGGCTACACCTTC.

The sample holds a few counts of this clonotype. The chain links TRBV10-3 to TRBJ2-3, with 7 bases fitting TRBD2. Trimming at V came to 0 bases and at J to 0 bases, leaving 3 bases not matched to a gene. This CDR3 region has 16 residues. Germline values: CDR1 ENHRY, CDR2 SYGVKD. The CDR3 DNA is TGTGCCATCAGTGAGTCTCCCGGGGGGAGCACAGATACGCAGTATTTT. Its protein is CAISESPGGSTDTQYF.

This CDR3 reads CATPGLAGLNEQFF. The DNA of the CDR3 is TGTGCCACTCCAGGACTAGCGGGGTTAAATGAGCAGTTCTTC. This chain links TRBV6-1 with TRBJ2-1, with 12 positions matching TRBD2. CDR3 length equals 14 residues. J lost 7 bases, V lost 10 bases, and 8 bases had no gene match. CDR1 MNHNS and CDR2 SASEGT come from the germline V gene.

The chain employs TRBV20-1 and TRBJ1-1; TRBD1 might be the D (5 bases). The germline V gene has CDR1 DFQATT and CDR2 SNEGSKA (reference sequence). V shed 5 bases and J shed 3 bases, with 16 bases lying between them. The CDR3 totals 14 residues. CDR3 nucleotides: TGCAGTGCTTCCCCCCCCTTGGGGGACACTGAAGCTTTCTTT. Translating gives CSASPPLGDTEAFF.

The chain recombines TRBV5-6 with TRBJ2-4; 9 bases fit TRBD1. The ends lost 0 bases at V and 13 bases at J; junction bases unmatched: 8. CDR1 SGHDT and CDR2 YYEEEE come from the germline V gene. The CDR3 consists of 14 residues. The CDR3 loop reads CASSLVTGGSKQYF. CDR3 in DNA: TGTGCCAGCAGCTTGGTGACAGGGGGATCAAAGCAGTACTTC.

The table lists this clonotype with a few counts. The chain links TRBV6-5 to TRBJ2-5; D is possibly TRBD2 (5 bases). The V gene lost 3 bases and the J gene lost 4 bases, with 12 bases spanning the gap. The CDR3 is made up of 14 amino acids. Germline assignment: CDR1 MNHEY and CDR2 SVGAGI. The CDR3: CASSYARGPETQYF. Here the CDR3 DNA reads TGTGCCAGCAGTTATGCGCGAGGGCCAGAGACCCAGTACTTC.

This chain joins TRBV27 and TRBJ1-2; D is unclear. The V gene lost 3 bases and the J gene lost 0 bases, with 8 bases spanning the gap. CDR3 length: 14 amino acids. Germline CDR1 and CDR2: MNHEY and SMNVEV (reference sequence). The CDR3 DNA reads as TGTGCCAGCAGTTTCCAGCTAGCTAACTATGGCTACACCTTC. The encoded protein is CASSFQLANYGYTF.

This chain joins TRBV27 and TRBJ1-2; 7 bases align to TRBD1. Germline loops: CDR1 MNHEY, CDR2 SMNVEV (reference sequence). This CDR3 is built from 15 residues. Germline trimming cut 5 bases from V and 4 bases from J; bases unmatched to any gene: 10. The CDR3 spells CASSTKTGPTYGYTF. In DNA form, the CDR3 reads TGTGCCAGCAGTACCAAGACAGGGCCCACCTATGGCTACACCTTC.